This T cell receptor beta chain derives from a study of CD8+CD57+ T cells in acquired aplastic anemia. Trimming at V came to 5 bases and at J to 2 bases, leaving 12 bases not matched to a gene. The CDR3 is 16 amino acids. CDR1 and CDR2 (germline): SGHAT, FQDESV (reference sequence). The sequenced patients had an expansion of CD8+CD57+ cells seen by flow cytometry. This clonotype occurred once. Genomic DNA was employed as the template in profiling TCR beta VDJ and CDR3. From the reads, TCRdb called clonotypes with MiXCR, one entry per CDR3 protein. The table lists some 160,000 distinct CDR3 sequences, roughly 48% of them singletons.

This TCR was sampled from a human donor with aplastic anemia. The source material was sorted CD4+, CD8+, or CD8+CD57+ T cells (not recorded which) from PBMCs. V is TRBV11-1 and J is TRBJ2-7; 7 nucleotides line up with TRBD2. CDR3 sequence (DNA): TGTGCCAGCAGCATCGGACTAGGAGGGAGGGCCTACGAGCAGTACTTC. It yields the protein CASSIGLGGRAYEQYF.